This T cell receptor (beta chain) comes out of a study of a mutant IDH1 vaccine in newly diagnosed glioma. Whole-study context: Onset of vaccination occurred 4-6 weeks following radiotherapy alone, or with temozolomide cycles. Therapy received beforehand was radiotherapy, temozolomide, or both, with most patients given both. The study held visit V12 at week 35 and visit V13 at week 47.

Germline values: CDR1 LGHNA, CDR2 YNFKEQ. The CDR3 covers 16 residues. J lost 4 bases, V lost 1 base, and 9 bases had no gene match. Points on this clone: Its target is not known.

Some clones are missing from TCRdb's copy, which holds only in-frame ones; the method was immunoSEQ multiplex PCR. The sample has just over 65,000 clones; about four fifths are singletons. Time point noted: week 35, safety follow-up. A 20-mer mutant IDH1 peptide at 300 ug was injected subcutaneously with topical imiquimod. In weeks 1, 3, 5, 7, 11, 15, 19 and 23, patients were immunized, eight times in all. Sample: PBMCs, taken from a glioma patient whose treatment included an IDH1 peptide vaccine. The clonotype comes from a man aged 18 to 30 with glioma. J is TRBJ2-7 and V is TRBV4-2; 8 positions match TRBD2. As DNA, the CDR3 is TGTGCCAGCAGCCAAGGCGTCGGAGCGGGAGCATACGAGCAGTACTTC. Translated: CASSQGVGAGAYEQYF.